The next 30 T cell receptor beta chains were all read from a single sample in a study of blood T cell repertoires in COVID-19. This table comes from immunoSEQ multiplex PCR, and its TCRdb copy is limited to in-frame clones, with some not included. The repertoire holds 450,000 to 500,000 clones, with about 85% as singletons. Sequences were obtained from PBMCs or T cells enriched from blood (not recorded which). These receptors all come from a woman aged 55-69 years who had recovered from COVID-19.

V is TRBV27 and J is TRBJ1-2; D is perhaps TRBD1 (5 bases). Germline CDR1 MNHEY, CDR2 SMNVEV (reference sequence). The CDR3 length is 13 residues. The V end was cut by 4 bases, the J end by 8 bases, with 14 bases between. The CDR3 here is CASSSYPGGGYTF. The CDR3 nucleotides read TGTGCCAGCAGTTCCTACCCGGGGGGAGGCTACACCTTC.

The gene calls are TRBV18 and TRBJ1-6; D uncertain. The CDR3 has 15 amino acids. Germline lookup yields CDR1 KGHSH and CDR2 LQKENI. V was trimmed by 2 bases and J by 13 bases, leaving 18 bases between them. The CDR3 sequence: CASSPDGGNIRPLHF. In DNA, the CDR3 is TGTGCCAGCTCACCAGATGGAGGTAACATAAGGCCCCTCCACTTT.

The chain joins TRBV4-1 to TRBJ2-3; possibly TRBD2 for D (5 bases). V lost 0 bases to trimming and J lost 4 bases, with 17 bases between them. CDR3 size: 17 residues. CDR1 is MGHRA and CDR2 is YSYEKL in the germline V gene. CDR3 DNA sequence: TGCGCCAGCAGCCAAGAAGGGCAGCGGACCTGGGCAGATACGCAGTATTTT. Amino acids: CASSQEGQRTWADTQYF.

This chain joins TRBV2 and TRBJ1-6, with a tentative D call TRBD1 (6 bases). Looked up from germline, CDR1 is SNHLY and CDR2 is FYNNEI. There are 14 residues in the CDR3. V was clipped by 7 bases and J by 10 bases, with 17 bases between them. The CDR3 coding sequence is TGTGCCAGCAAGATTGGGGGCGCGGGCTCACCCCTCCACTTT. Amino acid sequence: CASKIGGAGSPLHF.

This rearrangement joins TRBV3-1 (or the pseudogene TRBV3-2) to TRBJ2-2, with TRBD1 matching over 9 bases. Germline CDR1 and CDR2: LGHDT and YNNKEL (reference sequence). V dropped 8 bases and J dropped 4; count of bases not matched to a gene: 2. This CDR3 is built from 13 residues. CDR3 nucleotides: TGTGCCAGCGGGACAGGGAGCACCGGGGAGCTGTTTTTT. Residues: CASGTGSTGELFF.

The chain joins TRBV5-1 to TRBJ1-5, with D unclear. This CDR3 is 15 amino acids long. Trimming took off 0 bases at V and 4 bases at J, with 11 bases between the two ends. Germline V gives CDR1 SGHRS, CDR2 YFSETQ. CDR3 DNA sequence: TGCGCCAGCAGCTTGGAAGCAGGCCCTAATCAGCCCCAGCATTTT. This encodes CASSLEAGPNQPQHF.

The rearrangement uses TRBV30 and TRBJ2-6; TRBD1 might be the D (6 bases). Trimming shortened V by 1 base and J by 4 bases, and 11 bases separated the two germline ends. This CDR3 contains 15 residues. Germline values: CDR1 GTSNPN, CDR2 SVGIG (reference sequence). The CDR3 DNA reads as TGTGCCTGGAGTGCAGGGGCAGTAGGGGCCAACGTCCTGACTTTC. Amino acids: CAWSAGAVGANVLTF.

This clone showed up just once. The chain couples TRBV2 to TRBJ2-3; 7 nucleotides agree with TRBD1. V was pared by 7 bases and J by 1 base, with 5 bases of the junction left unmatched. CDR1 is SNHLY, CDR2 FYNNEI, per germline. CDR3 length equals 14 residues. The CDR3: CASKQGIRTDTQYF. CDR3 sequence (DNA): TGTGCCAGCAAACAGGGGATTCGCACAGATACGCAGTATTTT.

This clone is a singleton in its sample. The gene calls are TRBV9 and TRBJ2-4; TRBD1 agrees at 8 bases. After removal of 4 bases from V and 8 bases from J, the junction contained 5 bases not matched to a gene. Germline V gene lookup returns CDR1 SGDLS and CDR2 YYNGEE. CDR3 length: 13 residues. CDR3 residues: CASSRTGSDIQYF. The CDR3 DNA reads as TGTGCCAGCAGCAGGACAGGGTCGGACATTCAGTACTTC.

This sequence joins TRBV7-8 and TRBJ1-1, with 9 bases that match TRBD1. After removal of 5 bases from V and 10 bases from J, the junction contained 11 bases not matched to a gene. The V gene's germline CDR1 is SGHVS and CDR2 FQNEAQ. The CDR3 is made up of 14 amino acids. The CDR3: CASSPRDRAFGAFF. In DNA form, the CDR3 reads TGTGCCAGCAGCCCCCGGGACAGGGCCTTTGGAGCTTTCTTT.

The chain combines TRBV7-9 with TRBJ2-1, with D possibly matching TRBD2 (6 bases). V was shortened by 4 bases and J by 0 bases, with 10 bases between the two germline ends. Germline V lookup: CDR1 SEHNR, CDR2 FQNEAQ (reference sequence). The CDR3 runs 15 residues. Here the CDR3 DNA reads TGTGCCAGCAGCTCGACCGGGAGCTCCTACAATGAGCAGTTCTTC. This sequence encodes CASSSTGSSYNEQFF.

J is TRBJ2-2 and V is TRBV7-2; possible D gene TRBD1, 6 bases. Trimming took off 2 bases at V and 5 bases at J, with 15 bases between the two ends. The CDR3 totals 16 residues. Germline loops: CDR1 SGHTA, CDR2 FQGNSA. The CDR3 spells CASSLLGASLTGELFF. CDR3 in DNA: TGTGCCAGCAGCTTATTGGGGGCCAGTCTAACCGGGGAGCTGTTTTTT.

The rearrangement links TRBV19 to TRBJ1-5, with 10 bases aligning to TRBD1. Germline values: CDR1 LNHDA, CDR2 SQIVND (reference sequence). This CDR3 has 18 amino acids. The J segment lost 1 base and the V segment lost 7 bases, leaving 13 bases of the junction unmatched. CDR3 sequence reads: CASTARTGGRLSNQPQHF. The CDR3 nucleotides read TGTGCCAGTACCGCGCGGACAGGGGGACGCTTAAGCAATCAGCCCCAGCATTTT.

This chain uses TRBV3-1 (or the pseudogene TRBV3-2) with TRBJ1-1, with TRBD1 as a possible D gene (5 bases). Trimming removed 4 bases at V and 6 bases at J, with 9 bases between. Germline V gene lookup returns CDR1 LGHDT and CDR2 YNNKEL (reference sequence). The CDR3 covers 12 residues. The CDR3 spells CASSRGVSEAFF. CDR3 DNA: TGTGCCAGCAGCCGGGGGGTATCTGAAGCTTTCTTT.

Here the CDR3 reads CASSVGGANEQFF. In nucleotides, the CDR3 is TGTGCCAGCAGCGTGGGAGGGGCAAATGAGCAGTTCTTC. The chain carries TRBV9 and TRBJ2-1, with 7 bases that match TRBD2. V gave up 2 bases and J gave up 7 bases; unmatched junction bases: 3. Germline V lookup: CDR1 SGDLS, CDR2 YYNGEE. CDR3 length: 13 residues.

This chain joins TRBV2 and TRBJ2-5, with 7 bases matching TRBD1. Germline CDR1 is SNHLY and CDR2 is FYNNEI. Germline trimming cut 3 bases from V and 2 bases from J; bases unmatched to any gene: 6. The length of the CDR3 is 15 residues. CDR3 in amino acids: CASSDVRDRQETQYF. CDR3 in DNA: TGTGCCAGCAGTGATGTGAGGGACAGACAAGAGACCCAGTACTTC. The full variable domain, completed using reference TRBV2 and TRBJ2-5, is EPEVTQTPSHQVTQMGQEVILRCVPISNHLYFYWYRQILGQKVEFLVSFYNNEISEKSEIFDDQFSVERPDGSNFTLKIRSTKLEDSAMYFCASSDVRDRQETQYFGPGTRLLVL.

The J gene is TRBJ1-5, the V gene TRBV19; 7 nucleotides line up with TRBD1. The CDR3 has 13 amino acids. Germline CDR1 and CDR2: LNHDA and SQIVND (reference sequence). Trimming took 3 bases from V and 10 from J; bases not matched to a gene: 6. CDR3: CASSIEGAVPQHF. In DNA form, the CDR3 reads TGTGCCAGTAGTATCGAGGGGGCAGTTCCCCAGCATTTT.

The chain has TRBV5-1 and TRBJ1-3; the D is unclear. Germline V gene lookup returns CDR1 SGHRS and CDR2 YFSETQ. CDR3 length equals 15 residues. The V end lost 4 bases, the J end lost 2 bases, and 13 bases lay between the germline ends. CDR3 amino acids: CASSSPGNAGNTIYF. In nucleotides, the CDR3 is TGCGCCAGCAGCAGTCCGGGAAACGCTGGAAACACCATATATTTT.

The rearrangement links TRBV14 to TRBJ2-3; no clear D gene. Trimming shortened V by 0 bases and J by 4 bases, and 14 bases separated the two germline ends. This CDR3 contains 16 residues. CDR1 is SGHDN, CDR2 FVKESK, per germline. CDR3 sequence (DNA): TGTGCCAGCAGCCAAGAATTTATGGCCTTTTCAGATACGCAGTATTTT. Its translation is CASSQEFMAFSDTQYF.

The table lists this clone with a count of one. This rearrangement joins TRBV18 to TRBJ2-1; tentatively, D is TRBD1 (6 bases). The CDR3 sequence is 13 residues long. Per germline, CDR1 KGHSH and CDR2 LQKENI. V lost 4 bases, J lost 6 bases, and 10 bases lay in between. DNA of the CDR3: TGTGCCAGCTCACTCGGACAGTCCAATGAGCAGTTCTTC. As protein: CASSLGQSNEQFF. The whole variable domain, filled in from reference TRBV18 and TRBJ2-1, reads NAGVMQNPRHLVRRRGQEARLRCSPMKGHSHVYWYRQLPEEGLKFMVYLQKENIIDESGMPKERFSAEFPKEGPSILRIQQVVRGDSAAYFCASSLGQSNEQFFGPGTRLTVL.

This chain uses TRBV11-2 with TRBJ2-6; the match to TRBD2 covers 14 bases. The germline V gene encodes CDR1 SGHAT and CDR2 FQNNGV. J lost 4 bases, V lost 5 bases, and 7 bases had no gene match. CDR3 length equals 18 residues. CDR3: CASSDRLAGGLGANVLTF. The CDR3 nucleotides read TGTGCCAGCAGCGACCGACTAGCGGGGGGGCTAGGGGCCAACGTCCTGACTTTC. Complete variable domain (other parts from reference TRBV11-2 and TRBJ2-6): EAGVAQSPRYKIIEKRQSVAFWCNPISGHATLYWYQQILGQGPKLLIQFQNNGVVDDSQLPKDRFSAERLKGVDSTLKIQPAKLEDSAVYLCASSDRLAGGLGANVLTFGAGSRLTVL.

The V and J genes are TRBV27 and TRBJ2-3; the match to TRBD1 covers 10 bases. J was trimmed by 2 bases and V by 10 bases; bases with no gene match: 6. This CDR3 has 14 amino acids. Germline loops: CDR1 MNHEY, CDR2 SMNVEV (reference sequence). CDR3 sequence: CATGQGVYTDTQYF. The CDR3 DNA reads TGTGCCACCGGACAGGGGGTTTACACAGATACGCAGTATTTT.

The chain combines TRBV3-1 (or the pseudogene TRBV3-2) with TRBJ2-1, with D perhaps matching TRBD2 (5 bases). This CDR3 comprises 15 residues. Germline CDR1 LGHDT, CDR2 YNNKEL (reference sequence). The ends were cut back, 4 bases at V and 0 bases at J, with 10 bases in the middle. The CDR3 protein is CASSPIGSSYNEQFF. The CDR3 DNA follows: TGTGCCAGCAGCCCTATAGGGAGCTCCTACAATGAGCAGTTCTTC.

V usage is TRBV11-2 and J usage is TRBJ1-1; unclear D gene. V was cut by 7 bases and J by 2 bases, with 17 bases left in between. Per germline, CDR1 SGHAT and CDR2 FQNNGV. The CDR3 extends over 15 amino acids. The CDR3 DNA follows: TGTGCCAGCAACAAAGAGCCCGGGAGAAACACTGAAGCTTTCTTT. Translation gives CASNKEPGRNTEAFF.

V is TRBV27 and J is TRBJ2-1; 7 bases are a match to TRBD1. Germline V CDR1 and CDR2: MNHEY, SMNVEV (reference sequence). Losses at the gene ends were 8 bases for V and 3 bases for J; bases not matched to a gene: 16. This CDR3 has 17 residues. The CDR3 region has the DNA TGTGCCAGCTCCCGCGCTAAGGGGGCGGGTTTCTACAATGAGCAGTTCTTC. Translated, it gives CASSRAKGAGFYNEQFF.

The genes are TRBV7-9 and TRBJ2-3, with D perhaps TRBD1 (6 bases). Trimming took 4 bases from V and 3 from J, leaving 17 bases between them. The CDR3 contains 16 residues. The germline gives CDR1 SEHNR, CDR2 FQNEAQ (reference sequence). For the CDR3, the DNA is TGTGCCAGCAGCTCCCTCAGGGGCAGCGCGACAGATACGCAGTATTTT. Translating it yields CASSSLRGSATDTQYF. The full variable domain, rest sourced from reference TRBV7-9 and TRBJ2-3, is DTGVSQNPRHKITKRGQNVTFRCDPISEHNRLYWYRQTLGQGPEFLTYFQNEAQLEKSRLLSDRFSAERPKGSFSTLEIQRTEQGDSAMYLCASSSLRGSATDTQYFGPGTRLTVL.

The chain is built from TRBV6-5 and TRBJ2-2, with unresolved D. This CDR3 is built from 14 residues. CDR1 is MNHEY, CDR2 SVGAGI, per germline. V lost 4 bases to trimming and J lost 1 base, with 7 bases between them. Here the CDR3 reads CASSSPGNTGELFF. The DNA for the CDR3 is TGTGCCAGCAGTTCCCCAGGGAACACCGGGGAGCTGTTTTTT.

The V gene is TRBV7-9, the J gene TRBJ2-5, with D possibly TRBD1 on 6 matching bases. Germline V gene lookup returns CDR1 SEHNR and CDR2 FQNEAQ (reference sequence). The length of the CDR3 is 17 residues. V shed 1 base and J shed 1 base, with 16 bases lying between them. The CDR3 bases are TGTGCCAGCAGCTTAGACATTTGGGACACTGGCCAAGAGACCCAGTACTTC. Translating it yields CASSLDIWDTGQETQYF.

This rearrangement joins TRBV5-1 to TRBJ2-1; 7 nucleotides align to TRBD1. The CDR3 runs to 17 residues. The germline gives CDR1 SGHRS, CDR2 YFSETQ. With V trimmed by 0 bases and J by 2 bases, 8 bases remained unmatched. The CDR3 loop reads CASSLETGSIAYNEQFF. The CDR3 DNA is TGCGCCAGCAGCTTGGAGACAGGGTCGATCGCCTACAATGAGCAGTTCTTC. The full variable domain, its missing parts supplied by reference TRBV5-1 and TRBJ2-1, is KAGVTQTPRYLIKTRGQQVTLSCSPISGHRSVSWYQQTPGQGLQFLFEYFSETQRNKGNFPGRFSGRQFSNSRSEMNVSTLELGDSALYLCASSLETGSIAYNEQFFGPGTRLTVL.

The rearrangement uses TRBV10-3 and TRBJ2-5; D is unclear. Trimming pared 3 bases from V and 1 base from J, leaving 9 bases between. Looked up from germline, CDR1 is ENHRY and CDR2 is SYGVKD. This CDR3 is 14 amino acids long. The CDR3 protein is CAISDTVIQETQYF. The CDR3 DNA follows: TGTGCCATCAGTGACACGGTAATCCAAGAGACCCAGTACTTC.